Included here is one T cell receptor (beta chain) sequence, with context. The sample is drawn from a study of blood T cell repertoires in COVID-19. TCRdb's table, derived via immunoSEQ multiplex PCR, lists solely in-frame clones and lacks some. The data show about 130,000 clones, 75% to 90% seen once. Unmatched junction bases numbered 5, after V lost 6 bases and J lost 6 bases. The germline gives CDR1 LNHDA, CDR2 SQIVND (reference sequence). The CDR3 has 14 residues. The specimen was peripheral blood. V usage is TRBV19 and J usage is TRBJ2-6, with 7 positions matching TRBD1. This sequence was found in a woman at least 80 years old with COVID-19, enrolled during active disease. CDR3 sequence: CASSDRVAANVLTF. DNA of the CDR3: TGTGCCAGTAGCGACAGGGTGGCGGCCAACGTCCTGACTTTC.